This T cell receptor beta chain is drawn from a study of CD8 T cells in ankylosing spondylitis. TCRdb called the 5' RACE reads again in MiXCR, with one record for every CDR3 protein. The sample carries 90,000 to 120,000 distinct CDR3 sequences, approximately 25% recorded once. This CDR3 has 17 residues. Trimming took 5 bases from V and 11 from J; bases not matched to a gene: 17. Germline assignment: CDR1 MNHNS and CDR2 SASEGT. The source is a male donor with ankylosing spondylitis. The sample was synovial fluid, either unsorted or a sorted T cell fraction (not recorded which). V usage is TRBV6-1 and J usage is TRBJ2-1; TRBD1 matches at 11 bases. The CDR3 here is CASSTTGTGGGMSKQFF. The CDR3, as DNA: TGTGCCAGCAGTACAACCGGGACAGGGGGTGGGATGTCTAAGCAGTTCTTC.